These 10 T cell receptor beta chains originate from one sample sequenced in a study of T cell responses to AZD1222 COVID-19 vaccine. The method was immunoSEQ multiplex PCR; TCRdb's version includes in-frame clones alone and lacks a portion of them. The sample includes under 80,000 clones, around 88% of them seen just once. The sequencing here drew on peripheral blood, taken on day 0 of AZD1222 vaccination. Receptors originate from an adult in good health.

The gene calls are TRBV29-1 and TRBJ2-1, with TRBD1 matching over 7 bases. V was pared by 8 bases and J by 2 bases, with 6 bases of the junction left unmatched. Germline V gene sequence: CDR1 SQVTM, CDR2 ANQGSEA. This CDR3 contains 13 residues. DNA of the CDR3: TGCAGCAGCGGACAGGCTGCCTACAATGAGCAGTTCTTC. Translated, it gives CSSGQAAYNEQFF.

This clone was detected only once. The rearrangement uses TRBV19 and TRBJ2-1, with D perhaps TRBD1 (6 bases). The V end was cut by 4 bases, the J end by 10 bases, with 17 bases between. Germline V gives CDR1 LNHDA, CDR2 SQIVND (reference sequence). This CDR3 region has 14 residues. The CDR3 spells CASSTAGDTLEQFF. CDR3 sequence (DNA): TGTGCCAGTAGTACGGCAGGGGACACTTTAGAGCAGTTCTTC.

The chain recombines TRBV5-1 with TRBJ2-2, with a weak D call TRBD2 (5 bases). Looked up from germline, CDR1 is SGHRS and CDR2 is YFSETQ. The CDR3 contains 16 residues. V shed 2 bases and J shed 6 bases, with 17 bases lying between them. The CDR3 sequence: CASSFMGTSLPGELFF. CDR3 nucleotides: TGCGCCAGCAGCTTTATGGGAACTAGTTTGCCCGGGGAGCTGTTTTTT.

The rearrangement uses TRBV10-3 and TRBJ2-1; no definite D call. This CDR3 contains 13 residues. The V end lost 8 bases, the J end lost 7 bases, and 15 bases lay between the germline ends. CDR1 ENHRY and CDR2 SYGVKD come from the germline V gene. The DNA of the CDR3 is TGTGCCATCGACGATACTGGGGATAATGAGCAGTTCTTC. Its protein is CAIDDTGDNEQFF.

The V call is TRBV5-1, the J call TRBJ2-1; 13 bases are shared with TRBD2. The J segment lost 10 bases and the V segment lost 5 bases, leaving 6 bases of the junction unmatched. The CDR3 loop spans 14 amino acids. Germline loops: CDR1 SGHRS, CDR2 YFSETQ. The CDR3 protein is CASRLGLAGTEQFF. As DNA, the CDR3 is TGCGCCAGCAGGCTGGGACTAGCGGGAACCGAGCAGTTCTTC.

This clone was observed once. V gene TRBV21-1 combines with J gene TRBJ2-7; TRBD2, the table's D call, was not compared with the DNA. TRBV21-1 is flagged as a pseudogene. CDR3 length equals 12 residues. CDR3 DNA: TGTGCCAGCAAGGCGGGCAGCTACGAGCAGTACTTC. This gives the protein CASKAGSYEQYF.

The V and J genes are TRBV5-1 and TRBJ2-7, with TRBD1 identical over 10 bases. Germline trimming cut 4 bases from V and 3 bases from J; bases unmatched to any gene: 4. The CDR3 totals 14 residues. Germline CDR1 SGHRS, CDR2 YFSETQ. As DNA, the CDR3 is TGCGCCAGCAGCACGACAGGGGGCCGCTACGAGCAGTACTTC. Protein product: CASSTTGGRYEQYF.

The chain combines TRBV4-1 with TRBJ2-7; TRBD1 agrees at 7 bases. With V trimmed by 0 bases and J by 7 bases, 12 bases remained unmatched. Germline-derived CDR1 and CDR2 are MGHRA and YSYEKL. CDR3 length: 16 residues. The CDR3, as DNA: TGCGCCAGCAGCCAAGACTGGGGCAGGGGGTTAGTGGAGCAGTACTTC. As protein: CASSQDWGRGLVEQYF.

The chain uses TRBV7-6 and TRBJ2-5; 10 nucleotides align to TRBD2. Germline CDR1 is SGHVS and CDR2 is FNYEAQ. The junction had 11 bases not matched to a gene; V was cut back by 3 bases and J by 1 base. The CDR3 is 18 residues long. CDR3: CASSFRGPGLAPQETQYF. CDR3 nucleotide sequence: TGTGCCAGCAGCTTCAGGGGACCGGGACTAGCGCCCCAAGAGACCCAGTACTTC. Variable domain in full (rest from reference TRBV7-6 and TRBJ2-5): GAGVSQSPRYKVTKRGQDVALRCDPISGHVSLYWYRQALGQGPEFLTYFNYEAQQDKSGLPNDRFSAERPEGSISTLTIQRTEQRDSAMYRCASSFRGPGLAPQETQYFGPGTRLLVL.

The V gene is TRBV7-3, the J gene TRBJ2-7, with D possibly matching TRBD2 (5 bases). This CDR3 spans 17 amino acids. Trimming pared 3 bases from V and 3 bases from J, leaving 21 bases between. Per the germline V gene, CDR1 is SGHTA and CDR2 is FQGTGA. As DNA, the CDR3 is TGTGCCAGCAGCTTCAGTACTTACGCCAGACTAAACTACGAGCAGTACTTC. Encoded protein: CASSFSTYARLNYEQYF.